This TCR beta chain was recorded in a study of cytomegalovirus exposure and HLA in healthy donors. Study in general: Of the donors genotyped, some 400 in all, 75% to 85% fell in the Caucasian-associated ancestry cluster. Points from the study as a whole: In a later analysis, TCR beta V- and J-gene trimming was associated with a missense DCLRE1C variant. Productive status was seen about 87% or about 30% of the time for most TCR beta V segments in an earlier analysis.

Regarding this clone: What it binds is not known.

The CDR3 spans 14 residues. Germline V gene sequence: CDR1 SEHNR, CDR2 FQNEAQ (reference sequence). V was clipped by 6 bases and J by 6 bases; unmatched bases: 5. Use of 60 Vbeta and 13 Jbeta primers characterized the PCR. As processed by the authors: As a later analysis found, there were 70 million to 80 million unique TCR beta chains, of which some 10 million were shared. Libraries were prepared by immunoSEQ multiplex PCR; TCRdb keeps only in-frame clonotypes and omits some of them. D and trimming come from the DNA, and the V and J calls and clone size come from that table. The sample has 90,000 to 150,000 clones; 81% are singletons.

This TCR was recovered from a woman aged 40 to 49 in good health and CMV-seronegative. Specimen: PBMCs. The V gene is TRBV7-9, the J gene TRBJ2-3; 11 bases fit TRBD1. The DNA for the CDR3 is TGTGCCAGCAGGGACAGGGGGCGCTCGGATACGCAGTATTTT. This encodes CASRDRGRSDTQYF. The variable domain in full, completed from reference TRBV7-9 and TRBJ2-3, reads DTGVSQNPRHKITKRGQNVTFRCDPISEHNRLYWYRQTLGQGPEFLTYFQNEAQLEKSRLLSDRFSAERPKGSFSTLEIQRTEQGDSAMYLCASRDRGRSDTQYFGPGTRLTVL.